The 20 T cell receptor beta chains reported below all come from one sample, sequenced in a study of shared clonotypes between healthy human individuals (TCRdb year 2020). The protocol used for the library was the immunoSEQ multiplex PCR assay. As stored in TCRdb, this immuneACCESS dataset retains in-frame rearrangements with V and J assigned. A fraction of the clones does not appear; measured against another copy, unresolved V genes explain less than half of the discrepancy, and the remainder lacks a known reason. The sample contains over a million clones, roughly 97% of them found a single time. The top ten constitute 1.2% of the sample. Sequenced: naive CD4+ T cells sorted from blood. The sample's cell subset or site label, in plain terms: CD45RA+ positively selected. Receptors originate from a man aged 30 to 39 in good health.

The chain carries TRBV11-2 and TRBJ2-7; 7 bases map to TRBD2. The CDR3 consists of 16 residues. V was pared by 3 bases and J by 0 bases, with 8 bases of the junction left unmatched. Germline CDR1 SGHAT, CDR2 FQNNGV. CDR3 sequence reads: CASSFPAGLSSYEQYF. CDR3 nucleotides: TGTGCCAGCAGCTTTCCAGCGGGGCTAAGCTCCTACGAGCAGTACTTC.

The chain employs TRBV7-9 and TRBJ2-7; TRBD1 agrees at 7 bases. The V segment lost 5 bases and the J segment 2 bases; nucleotides outside the gene matches: 15. In germline, CDR1 is SEHNR, CDR2 FQNEAQ (reference sequence). The CDR3 covers 17 residues. The CDR3 sequence is CASSKLGQAQRPYEQYF. The CDR3 DNA sequence: TGTGCCAGCAGCAAACTCGGACAGGCGCAACGACCCTACGAGCAGTACTTC.

This clone has only one observation. The CDR3 spells CASSPTTPEAFF. The CDR3 DNA sequence: TGTGCCAGCAGTCCTACGACACCTGAAGCTTTCTTT. The chain links TRBV28 to TRBJ1-1; D is ambiguous. The germline V gene encodes CDR1 MDHEN and CDR2 SYDVKM. V was shortened by 5 bases and J by 6 bases, with 10 bases between the two germline ends. The CDR3 is 12 amino acids.

The genes are TRBV5-1 and TRBJ1-2; D is uncertain. Germline loops: CDR1 SGHRS, CDR2 YFSETQ. The V gene lost 4 bases and the J gene lost 2 bases, with 9 bases spanning the gap. This CDR3 region has 13 residues. In DNA form, the CDR3 reads TGCGCCAGCAGCCCTCAGGCAAACTATGGCTACACCTTC. Its protein product is CASSPQANYGYTF.

This chain connects TRBV7-9 to TRBJ1-3; no definite D call. Trimming removed 3 bases at V and 4 bases at J, with 7 bases between. The CDR3 has 13 amino acids. Germline assignment: CDR1 SEHNR and CDR2 FQNEAQ (reference sequence). CDR3 nucleotides: TGTGCCAGCAGCTTGGGCGGGGGAAACACCATATATTTT. Protein: CASSLGGGNTIYF.

The chain combines TRBV28 with TRBJ2-2; tentatively, D is TRBD2 (5 bases). CDR3 length: 15 residues. Germline CDR1 reads MDHEN; CDR2 reads SYDVKM. The ends were cut back, 7 bases at V and 6 bases at J, with 18 bases in the middle. Here the CDR3 DNA reads TGTGCCAGCAAGGATGAGGCAGCGAGGGCCGGGGAGCTGTTTTTT. This translates into CASKDEAARAGELFF.

The chain joins TRBV27 to TRBJ2-3; TRBD2 matches 7 bases. The CDR3 runs to 13 residues. V shed 6 bases and J 7 bases; nucleotides not matched to a gene: 7. Looked up from germline, CDR1 is MNHEY and CDR2 is SMNVEV (reference sequence). CDR3 sequence reads: CASSSRGTNTQYF. The CDR3 bases are TGTGCCAGCAGCTCGCGCGGGACTAATACGCAGTATTTT.

The chain couples TRBV5-8 to TRBJ2-6; D not certain. V gave up 0 bases and J gave up 0 bases, with 7 bases separating them. The CDR3 sequence is 16 residues long. Germline assignment: CDR1 SGHTS and CDR2 YDEGEE. As DNA, the CDR3 is TGTGCCAGCAGCTTGGCGGCGATCTCTGGGGCCAACGTCCTGACTTTC. This translates into CASSLAAISGANVLTF. Combining the CDR3 with reference TRBV5-8 and TRBJ2-6 gives the whole variable domain EAGVTQSPTHLIKTRGQQATLRCSPISGHTSVYWYQQALGLGLQFLLWYDEGEERNRGNFPPRFSGRQFPNYSSELNVNALELEDSALYLCASSLAAISGANVLTFGAGSRLTVL.

The chain carries TRBV5-5 and TRBJ2-3; 9 nucleotides agree with TRBD2. The CDR3 sequence is 18 residues long. Germline V gene data show CDR1 as SGHKS and CDR2 as YYEKEE (reference sequence). V lost 1 base, J lost 2 bases, and 11 bases stayed unmatched. CDR3 residues: CASSLFLGTSKYTDTQYF. CDR3 DNA: TGTGCCAGCAGCTTGTTCCTCGGGACTAGCAAGTACACAGATACGCAGTATTTT.

The V and J genes are TRBV2 and TRBJ1-1, with 7 bases that match TRBD1. The trim removed 9 bases at V and 6 bases at J, leaving 13 bases unmatched. Germline-derived CDR1 and CDR2 are SNHLY and FYNNEI. The CDR3 has 14 residues. CDR3: CASQRLQGDAEAFF. The CDR3 DNA reads as TGTGCCAGTCAAAGACTTCAGGGGGACGCTGAAGCTTTCTTT. The full variable domain, rest sourced from reference TRBV2 and TRBJ1-1, is EPEVTQTPSHQVTQMGQEVILRCVPISNHLYFYWYRQILGQKVEFLVSFYNNEISEKSEIFDDQFSVERPDGSNFTLKIRSTKLEDSAMYFCASQRLQGDAEAFFGQGTRLTVV.

A remark on this clone: Other DNA variants within this sample encode the same CDR3. This chain links TRBV9 with TRBJ2-3; D gene uncertain. CDR3 length: 11 amino acids. Trimming shortened V by 3 bases and J by 6 bases, and 5 bases separated the two germline ends. Germline assignment: CDR1 SGDLS and CDR2 YYNGEE. The CDR3 DNA reads as TGTGCCAGCAGCGCCCGGGATACGCAGTATTTT. It is translated as CASSARDTQYF.

The V and J genes are TRBV30 and TRBJ1-1, with no clear D. V lost 5 bases and J lost 10, with 14 bases in between. The germline CDR1 and CDR2 sequences are GTSNPN and SVGIG (reference sequence). CDR3 length equals 11 residues. The CDR3 DNA follows: TGTGCCTGGGGATCGTTGTTGGGAGCTTTCTTT. This encodes CAWGSLLGAFF. Full variable domain (rest looked up from reference TRBV30 and TRBJ1-1): SQTIHQWPATLVQPVGSPLSLECTVEGTSNPNLYWYRQAAGRGLQLLFYSVGIGQISSEVPQNLSASRPQDRQFILSSKKLLLSDSGFYLCAWGSLLGAFFGQGTRLTVV.

V usage is TRBV25-1 and J usage is TRBJ2-7, with D possibly matching TRBD1 (6 bases). CDR3 length: 12 residues. V dropped 7 bases and J dropped 7 bases, with 14 bases sitting between them. The germline V gene has CDR1 MGHDK and CDR2 SYGVNS. CDR3 sequence (DNA): TGTGCCAGCAAAAAAGGGGGTGGGGAGCAGTACTTC. Its translation is CASKKGGGEQYF.

This clone was seen once. V gene TRBV29-1 combines with J gene TRBJ2-5; 8 bases align to TRBD1. The V and J ends lost 4 bases and 4 bases, in that order; junction bases with no gene match: 5. The CDR3 covers 13 residues. Germline assignment: CDR1 SQVTM and CDR2 ANQGSEA. Here the CDR3 reads CSVADRGLETQYF. The CDR3 bases are TGCAGCGTTGCCGACAGGGGTTTAGAGACCCAGTACTTC. Based on the CDR3 plus reference TRBV29-1 and TRBJ2-5, the full variable domain is SAVISQKPSRDICQRGTSLTIQCQVDSQVTMMFWYRQQPGQSLTLIATANQGSEATYESGFVIDKFPISRPNLTFSTLTVSNMSPEDSSIYLCSVADRGLETQYFGPGTRLLVL.

This clone is a singleton in its sample. The chain is built from TRBV19 and TRBJ2-3, with D perhaps matching TRBD1 or TRBD2 (5 bases each). The germline V gene encodes CDR1 LNHDA and CDR2 SQIVND (reference sequence). The CDR3 covers 15 residues. The ends were cut back, 1 base at V and 3 bases at J, with 11 bases in the middle. This chain's CDR3 is CASSIARDATDTQYF. Here the CDR3 DNA reads TGTGCCAGTAGTATAGCTCGGGACGCAACAGATACGCAGTATTTT.

The chain's CDR3 is CASTQLRNAGETQYF. The DNA for the CDR3 is TGTGCCAGCACTCAGCTACGCAACGCGGGGGAGACCCAGTACTTC. The chain employs TRBV6-6 and TRBJ2-5; tentative D call: TRBD2 (6 bases). V lost 7 bases and J lost 5, with 20 bases in between. The CDR3 extends over 15 amino acids. The germline CDR1 and CDR2 sequences are MNHNY and SVGAGI (reference sequence).

This chain's CDR3 is CAGLDRGSAGELFF. The CDR3 DNA reads TGTGCCGGATTGGACAGGGGGTCGGCCGGGGAGCTGTTTTTT. J is TRBJ2-2 and V is TRBV28, with 10 bases matching TRBD1. The germline CDR1 and CDR2 sequences are MDHEN and SYDVKM. This CDR3 is built from 14 residues. Losses at the gene ends were 11 bases for V and 6 bases for J; bases not matched to a gene: 9.

The chain is built from TRBV7-8 and TRBJ1-1; unclear D gene. Per the germline V gene, CDR1 is SGHVS and CDR2 is FQNEAQ. Trimming took 4 bases from V and 1 from J, leaving 10 bases between them. The CDR3 consists of 14 residues. This CDR3 is CASSSLTGNTEAFF. The CDR3 DNA sequence: TGTGCCAGCAGCTCCCTGACTGGGAACACTGAAGCTTTCTTT.

The chain uses TRBV11-2 and TRBJ2-4; the match to TRBD1 covers 7 bases. This CDR3 has 12 amino acids. Germline V gene data show CDR1 as SGHAT and CDR2 as FQNNGV. Trimming removed 5 bases from V and 11 bases from J; junction bases left unmatched: 6. Here the CDR3 reads CASSPGTVVQYF. The CDR3 DNA sequence: TGTGCCAGCAGCCCGGGGACAGTGGTTCAGTACTTC.

The chain employs TRBV11-3 and TRBJ2-2; TRBD2 matches at 8 bases. After removal of 4 bases from V and 4 bases from J, the junction contained 5 bases not matched to a gene. CDR3 length equals 15 residues. In germline, CDR1 is SGHNT, CDR2 YENEEA. This CDR3 reads CASSSAGGVTGELFF. The CDR3 bases are TGTGCCAGCAGCTCCGCGGGAGGTGTCACCGGGGAGCTGTTTTTT.